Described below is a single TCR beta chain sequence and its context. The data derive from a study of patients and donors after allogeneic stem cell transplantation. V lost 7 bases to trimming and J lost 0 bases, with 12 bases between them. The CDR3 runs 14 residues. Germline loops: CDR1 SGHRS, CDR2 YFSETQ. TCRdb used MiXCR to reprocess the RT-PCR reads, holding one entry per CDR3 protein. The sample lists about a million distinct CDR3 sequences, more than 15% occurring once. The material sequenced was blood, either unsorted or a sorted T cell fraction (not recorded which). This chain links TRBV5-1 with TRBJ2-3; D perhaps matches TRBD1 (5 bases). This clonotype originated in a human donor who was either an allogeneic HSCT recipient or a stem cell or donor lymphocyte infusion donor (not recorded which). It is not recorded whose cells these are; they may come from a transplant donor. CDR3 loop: CASRARDSTDTQYF. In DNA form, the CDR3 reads TGCGCCAGCCGAGCCAGGGATAGCACAGATACGCAGTATTTT.